The next 25 T cell receptor beta chains were all read from a single sample in a study of blood T cells in healthy people across ages (dated by TCRdb to 2015 to 2017). Library creation used 5' RACE. A second about 7 to 12 cycle PCR used a sample-barcoded 5' primer and a J-beta primer mix. TCRdb reprocessing: public reads trimmed at Q25 with fastp, clones called with MiXCR, in-frame beta chains kept. Rows with one shared CDR3 protein collapse into an entry with the most common genes and DNA. Here the sample has around 1,900,000 distinct CDR3 sequences; 39% occur a single time. Clones ranked in the top ten supply 23% of the sample. Sequencing was performed on blood. All receptors derive from a human donor in good health.

This clonotype has a single count. This rearrangement joins TRBV19 to TRBJ2-3; D is perhaps TRBD2 (5 bases). The germline gives CDR1 LNHDA, CDR2 SQIVND (reference sequence). The ends were cut back, 6 bases at V and 6 bases at J, with 13 bases in the middle. The CDR3 length is 13 residues. CDR3 coding DNA: TGTGCCAGTAGCCGGACTCGTTTGGATACGCAGTATTTT. Translation: CASSRTRLDTQYF.

This rearrangement joins TRBV6-2 or TRBV6-3 to TRBJ2-7; a weak D match, TRBD1 (6 bases). V lost 6 bases, J lost 12 bases, and 24 bases lay in between. This CDR3 spans 14 amino acids. CDR1 MNHEY and CDR2 SVGEGT come from the germline V gene. The CDR3 here is CASSRDYGQPVWYF. In DNA form, the CDR3 reads TGTGCCAGCAGCCGAGATTACGGACAGCCCGTCTGGTACTTC.

This rearrangement joins TRBV7-2 to TRBJ2-1; D not resolved. Trimming took off 5 bases at V and 10 bases at J, with 9 bases between the two ends. This CDR3 comprises 11 residues. Germline V gene lookup returns CDR1 SGHTA and CDR2 FQGNSA. The CDR3 sequence: CASSALGEQFF. In DNA form, the CDR3 reads TGTGCCAGCAGCGCGCTAGGGGAGCAGTTCTTC.

CDR3 loop: CASSSESGRIGTYEQYF. For the CDR3, the DNA is TGTGCCAGCAGCTCGGAATCCGGACGGATCGGGACCTACGAGCAGTACTTC. V usage is TRBV5-6 and J usage is TRBJ2-4; a possible D gene is TRBD2 (5 bases). Matching the DNA end better, TRBJ2-7 makes the J call doubtful. Germline V gene lookup returns CDR1 SGHDT and CDR2 YYEEEE. The CDR3 has 17 amino acids.

The J gene is TRBJ1-2, the V gene TRBV7-6; 10 positions match TRBD1. CDR1 is SGHVS, CDR2 FNYEAQ, per germline. Losses at the gene ends were 5 bases for V and 8 bases for J; bases not matched to a gene: 8. The CDR3 totals 14 residues. The CDR3 region has the DNA TGTGCCAGCAGCCGTCCCGGGACAGGGGAAGGCTACACCTTC. Protein sequence: CASSRPGTGEGYTF.

This clonotype has a handful of counts. The chain links TRBV7-3 to TRBJ2-5, with D perhaps TRBD1 or TRBD2 (5 bases each). The CDR3 extends over 13 amino acids. V lost 4 bases and J 11 bases, leaving 17 bases between the germline ends. Germline CDR1 is SGHTA and CDR2 is FQGTGA. CDR3 region: CASSSMVLGEQYF. The CDR3 region has the DNA TGTGCCAGCAGCTCAATGGTCTTGGGGGAACAGTACTTC.

The chain joins TRBV7-2 to TRBJ1-1, with 7 bases lining up with TRBD1. Per the germline V gene, CDR1 is SGHTA and CDR2 is FQGNSA. This CDR3 has 15 residues. The V and J ends lost 3 bases and 2 bases, in that order; junction bases with no gene match: 6. CDR3 bases: TGTGCCAGCAGCTTTAGCGGGACAGCTAACACTGAAGCTTTCTTT. Its translation is CASSFSGTANTEAFF.

This clonotype occurred many times. This chain's CDR3 is CASSSLSYNEQFF. The CDR3 DNA reads as TGTGCCAGCAGTAGCCTGTCCTACAATGAGCAGTTCTTC. The chain has TRBV7-9 and TRBJ2-1; D gene uncertain. The CDR3 extends over 13 amino acids. In germline, CDR1 is SEHNR, CDR2 FQNEAQ (reference sequence). Trimming shortened V by 6 bases and J by 1 base, and 7 bases separated the two germline ends.

There are a few counts of this clonotype. The chain joins TRBV29-1 to TRBJ2-3; 12 bases map to TRBD2. CDR1 is SQVTM, CDR2 ANQGSEA, per germline. The CDR3 loop spans 17 amino acids. Trimming at V came to 3 bases and at J to 0 bases, leaving 7 bases not matched to a gene. The CDR3 loop reads CSVEITSGGISTDTQYF. The CDR3 DNA follows: TGCAGCGTTGAGATCACTAGCGGGGGGATAAGCACAGATACGCAGTATTTT.

This clonotype appeared a single time. The rearrangement links TRBV12-3 or TRBV12-4 to TRBJ2-1; D might be TRBD1 (6 bases). V was cut by 6 bases and J by 6 bases, with 18 bases left in between. The CDR3 length is 15 residues. In DNA form, the CDR3 reads TGTGCCAGCAGAGAGGGGGTCCAGGATTTCAATGAGCAGTTCTTC. Its protein product is CASREGVQDFNEQFF.

This clonotype has only a few counts. One end of the junction fails to match germline, which may point to a read error. This sequence joins TRBV29-1 and TRBJ2-1; tentative D call: TRBD2 (7 bases). Germline CDR1 is SQVTM and CDR2 is ANQGSEA. CDR3 length: 12 residues. CDR3 DNA sequence: TGTCGAGGGGGGGATTTGGACAATGAGCAGTTCTTC. Its protein is CRGGDLDNEQFF.

This clonotype was seen only a few times. The chain recombines TRBV7-9 with TRBJ2-7, with 7 bases fitting TRBD1. The V and J ends lost 3 bases and 12 bases, in that order; junction bases with no gene match: 20. The CDR3 is 16 residues long. The V gene's germline CDR1 is SEHNR and CDR2 FQNEAQ (reference sequence). CDR3 amino acids: CASSLGALFLRTGWYF. The CDR3 DNA reads as TGTGCCAGCAGCTTGGGTGCTTTGTTTTTGAGGACAGGTTGGTACTTC. Drawing the rest from reference TRBV7-9 and TRBJ2-7, the complete variable domain is DTGVSQNPRHKITKRGQNVTFRCDPISEHNRLYWYRQTLGQGPEFLTYFQNEAQLEKSRLLSDRFSAERPKGSFSTLEIQRTEQGDSAMYLCASSLGALFLRTGWYFGPGTRLTVT.

This clonotype has just a few counts. The junction does not match germline at one end; this may be a read error. V gene TRBV4-3 combines with J gene TRBJ1-1; D is uncertain. The CDR3 extends over 13 amino acids. Germline CDR1 is LGHNA and CDR2 is YSLEER. DNA of the CDR3: TGCGCCAGCGGCCAAGCTACATTTACTGAAGCTTTCTTT. Protein: CASGQATFTEAFF.

This clonotype showed up just a few times. The chain uses TRBV7-2 and TRBJ1-2; the D is unclear. From germline, CDR1 is SGHTA and CDR2 FQGNSA. The CDR3 covers 14 residues. V lost 6 bases and J lost 7, with 18 bases in between. The CDR3 sequence is CASRPAFLGFGYTF. The DNA of the CDR3 is TGTGCCAGCAGACCAGCTTTCTTGGGGTTTGGCTACACCTTC.

The genes are TRBV19 and TRBJ1-2; D gene uncertain. The CDR3 consists of 15 residues. Germline CDR1 reads LNHDA; CDR2 reads SQIVND (reference sequence). Trimming took off 3 bases at V and 4 bases at J, with 15 bases between the two ends. CDR3 sequence reads: CASSMEGFTSYGYTF. CDR3 coding DNA: TGTGCCAGTAGTATGGAAGGATTCACCTCCTATGGCTACACCTTC.

In this sample, this clonotype turned up a few times. The V and J genes are TRBV9 and TRBJ2-7; TRBD2 agrees at 9 bases. This CDR3 spans 15 amino acids. The V and J ends lost 0 bases and 2 bases, in that order; junction bases with no gene match: 3. The germline V gene has CDR1 SGDLS and CDR2 YYNGEE. CDR3 nucleotide sequence: TGTGCCAGCAGCGTAGGAGCGGGGGGACCCTACGAGCAGTACTTC. Amino acid sequence: CASSVGAGGPYEQYF.

This clonotype was counted between two and nine times. The chain combines TRBV4-3 with TRBJ1-5, with 8 bases that match TRBD1. J gave up 9 bases and V 0 bases, and 10 bases lay outside the gene matches. Germline CDR1 LGHNA, CDR2 YSLEER. CDR3 size: 16 residues. CDR3 bases: TGCGCCAGCAGCCAAGATTGGAGGACAGGGATTTTGCCCCAGCATTTT. This encodes CASSQDWRTGILPQHF.

This chain connects TRBV6-1 to TRBJ2-4; 7 bases fit TRBD2. Germline V gene sequence: CDR1 MNHNS, CDR2 SASEGT. V trimming: 7 bases; J trimming: 13 bases; junction bases outside the gene matches: 22. The CDR3 has 16 amino acids. In DNA form, the CDR3 reads TGTGCCAGCACCGTCCAGGGCAAAGCCGCGGGGAGGGAGCAGTACTTC. This gives the protein CASTVQGKAAGREQYF.

This clonotype was seen a handful of times. The chain couples TRBV20-1 to TRBJ2-1; TRBD2 matches at 9 bases. The V segment lost 4 bases and the J segment 7 bases; nucleotides outside the gene matches: 11. The CDR3 runs 15 residues. The germline V gene has CDR1 DFQATT and CDR2 SNEGSKA (reference sequence). The chain's CDR3 is CSANVGSGGRNEQFF. Written as DNA, the CDR3 is TGCAGTGCTAATGTGGGTAGCGGGGGAAGAAATGAGCAGTTCTTC.

This chain uses TRBV9 with TRBJ2-5; D perhaps matches TRBD2 (5 bases). The DNA end is a closer match to TRBJ2-7, so the J assignment may be wrong. Germline lookup yields CDR1 SGDLS and CDR2 YYNGEE. There are 15 residues in the CDR3. The CDR3, as DNA: TGTGCCAGCAGCGTAGCTAGTGGGAGAGACTACGAGCAGTACTTC. Translation gives CASSVASGRDYEQYF.

V and J are TRBV4-2 and TRBJ1-5; D gene unclear. CDR3 length equals 15 residues. V lost 4 bases and J 3 bases, leaving 13 bases between the germline ends. Germline CDR1 and CDR2: LGHNA and YNFKEQ. The CDR3 DNA follows: TGTGCCAGCAGCCTCACGCCTTCGGACAATCAGCCCCAGCATTTT. It translates to CASSLTPSDNQPQHF.

The rearrangement uses TRBV2 and TRBJ1-2; D is unclear. Per the germline V gene, CDR1 is SNHLY and CDR2 is FYNNEI. V lost 5 bases, J lost 5 bases, and 9 bases lay in between. The CDR3 has 12 residues. The CDR3 bases are TGTGCCAGCAGTCGTTCAGAATATGGCTACACCTTC. Translation: CASSRSEYGYTF. Supplemented by reference TRBV2 and TRBJ1-2, the full variable domain reads EPEVTQTPSHQVTQMGQEVILRCVPISNHLYFYWYRQILGQKVEFLVSFYNNEISEKSEIFDDQFSVERPDGSNFTLKIRSTKLEDSAMYFCASSRSEYGYTFGSGTRLTVV.

The V call is TRBV4-1, the J call TRBJ2-3, with a weak D call TRBD1 (5 bases). Per germline, CDR1 MGHRA and CDR2 YSYEKL. The CDR3 runs to 12 residues. V lost 0 bases, J lost 11 bases, and 9 bases lay in between. CDR3 nucleotide sequence: TGCGCCAGCAGCCAAGAAAGACAGCAGCAGTATTTT. It encodes CASSQERQQQYF.

In regard to this clonotype: A junction boundary mismatches the germline segment, possibly from a read error. J is TRBJ2-7 and V is TRBV10-2, with a tentative D call TRBD1 (6 bases). Germline loops: CDR1 WSHSY, CDR2 SAAADI. This CDR3 contains 15 residues. This CDR3 is CARSQHRATGWEQYF. DNA of the CDR3: TGCGCCCGCAGTCAACACAGGGCTACTGGTTGGGAGCAGTACTTC.

The CDR3 DNA is TGTGCCATCAGTGAGGGCGGGGAGCTGTTTTTT. This gives the protein CAISEGGELFF. V and J are TRBV10-3 and TRBJ2-2, with no clear D. V lost 2 bases and J 7 bases, leaving 2 bases between the germline ends. The CDR3 has 11 residues. The germline V gene encodes CDR1 ENHRY and CDR2 SYGVKD.